Listed below are T cell receptor beta chains from one sample, sequenced in a study of cytomegalovirus exposure and HLA in healthy donors. This table comes from immunoSEQ multiplex PCR, and its TCRdb copy is limited to in-frame clones, with some not included. The sample has about 110,000 clones, and its top ten clones hold 5.5% to 8%. What was sequenced was PBMCs. The receptors originated from a man between 35 and 55 years old in good health and CMV-seropositive. The CDR3 runs from the conserved cysteine through the conserved F or W. A D gene is named only where the DNA matches it firmly.

TRBV19,15,TRBJ2-7,TRBD2,TGTGCCAGTAGTGCCTGGACTAGCGGCCTCTACGAGCAGTACTTC,CASSAWTSGLYEQYF
TRBV6-1,14,TRBJ2-7,TRBD1,TGTGCCAGCAGTGGGGGACAGGGGAGGACCGAGCAGTACTTC,CASSGGQGRTEQYF
TRBV18,15,TRBJ2-3,NA,TGTGCCAGCTCACCCGTTGCGGGACTCGGAGATACGCAGTATTTT,CASSPVAGLGDTQYF
TRBV30,15,TRBJ2-3,TRBD1,TGTGCCTGGAGCCCCGGACAGGCTAGCACAGATACGCAGTATTTT,CAWSPGQASTDTQYF
TRBV2,18,TRBJ1-1,TRBD1,TGTGCCAGCAGTGAATACTCGAGCCGGACAGGGCTGAACACTGAAGCTTTCTTT,CASSEYSSRTGLNTEAFF
TRBV13,15,TRBJ1-2,NA,TGTGCCAGCAGCTTAGGCGGCGGGGTGGACTATGGCTACACCTTC,CASSLGGGVDYGYTF
TRBV28,21,TRBJ2-7,TRBD1,TGTGCCAGCAGCTCCATGGATCTGCCAAAAACCGGGACAGGGAAGTTCTACGAGCAGTACTTC,CASSSMDLPKTGTGKFYEQYF
TRBV7-2,16,TRBJ1-4,TRBD1,TGTGCCAGCAGTCAACAGGGGGCAGACCGGTGGGAAAAACTGTTTTTT,CASSQQGADRWEKLFF
TRBV2,15,TRBJ1-1,NA,TGTGCCAGCAGGAGACAGGAAAACATGAACACTGAAGCTTTCTTT,CASRRQENMNTEAFF
TRBV5-4,18,TRBJ1-2,NA,TGTGCCAGCAGCTTGGGCTCATTTGGAGGACAGAGGTCCCGCGACTACACCTTC,CASSLGSFGGQRSRDYTF
TRBV7-9,14,TRBJ2-5,NA,TGTGCCAGCAGCTTAGAGCACAGGGCCGAGACCCAGTACTTC,CASSLEHRAETQYF
TRBV4-1,17,TRBJ2-1,TRBD2,TGCGCCAGCAGCCAAGAGCGAGTCGCGGGAGGGTACAATGAGCAGTTCTTC,CASSQERVAGGYNEQFF
TRBV7-3,15,TRBJ2-2,TRBD1,TGTGCCAGCAGTCTGGACAGGCGCGGCACCGGGGAGCTGTTTTTT,CASSLDRRGTGELFF
TRBV2,12,TRBJ2-1,NA,TGTGCCAGCAGTGAAAGGCAGCCGGGGGAGTTCTTC,CASSERQPGEFF
TRBV19,14,TRBJ2-1,TRBD2,TGTGCCACCACGAGCGGGAGGCGCGGCAATGAGCAGTTCTTC,CATTSGRRGNEQFF
TRBV25-1,17,TRBJ2-2,NA,TGTGCCAGCGCGTCTTTGGGGTATAGCGAGAACACCGGGGAGCTGTTTTTT,CASASLGYSENTGELFF
TRBV7-3,15,TRBJ2-1,NA,TGTGCCAGCAGCTTAATAACAGGGCCCCTGAATGAGCAGTTCTTC,CASSLITGPLNEQFF
TRBV7-2,17,TRBJ2-7,TRBD1,TGTGCCAGCAGCTTAGCCCTTGGACAGGCAAAACCCTACGAGCAGTACTTC,CASSLALGQAKPYEQYF
TRBV5-4,16,TRBJ2-3,TRBD2,TGTGCCAGCCTAGAAGGGACTAGCGGATTCACAGATACGCAGTATTTT,CASLEGTSGFTDTQYF
TRBV7-9,15,TRBJ2-2,TRBD2,TGTGCCAGCAGCATAACTAGCGGGAGAGCCGGGGAGCTGTTTTTT,CASSITSGRAGELFF
TRBV15,15,TRBJ2-7,NA,TGTGCCACCAGCAGAGATTTCCCTGGTTCGGGCGAGCAGTACTTC,CATSRDFPGSGEQYF
TRBV27,15,TRBJ2-2,TRBD1,TGTGCCAGCAGTCAGGGGACAGGCATCACCGGGGAGCTGTTTTTT,CASSQGTGITGELFF
TRBV9,15,TRBJ2-7,TRBD2,TGTGCCAGCAGCGTAGAAGGGACTAAGCTCTACGAGCAGTACTTC,CASSVEGTKLYEQYF
TRBV4-3,15,TRBJ1-1,TRBD1,TGCGCCAGCAGCCAAGGCGGGACAGGATTGGGGGAAGCTTTCTTT,CASSQGGTGLGEAFF
TRBV4-1,15,TRBJ2-7,TRBD2,TGCGCCAGCAGCCCTAGAGCGGGGGGGATCTACGAGCAGTACTTC,CASSPRAGGIYEQYF
TRBV28,14,TRBJ1-5,TRBD1,TGTGCCAGCAGACAGGGGGGCAGCAATCAGCCCCAGCATTTT,CASRQGGSNQPQHF
TRBV2,15,TRBJ2-7,TRBD2,TGTGCCAGCAGTGAGCCGGGACTAGTGAGTTACGAGCAGTACTTC,CASSEPGLVSYEQYF
TRBV28,17,TRBJ1-5,TRBD1,TGTGCCAGCAGTCCACCCACGGGACAGGGTTTTCGGCAGCCCCAGCATTTT,CASSPPTGQGFRQPQHF
TRBV27,19,TRBJ2-7,TRBD1,TGTGCCAGCAGAAAAATTCGGACAGGGATTGAATTCACTCCCTACGAGCAGTACTTC,CASRKIRTGIEFTPYEQYF
TRBV6-1,16,TRBJ2-5,TRBD2,TGTGCCAGCAGTGAATTCCGAGGGGAGGGGTTGGAGACCCAGTACTTC,CASSEFRGEGLETQYF
TRBV9,14,TRBJ2-7,NA,TGTGCCAGCAGCGTAGAAGCCACAGCCTACGAGCAGTACTTC,CASSVEATAYEQYF
TRBV19,13,TRBJ1-5,NA,TGTGCCAGTAGCGGTGGTGGCAATCAGCCCCAGCATTTT,CASSGGGNQPQHF
TRBV9,15,TRBJ2-7,TRBD2,TGTGCCAGCAGCGTAGGGCTAGCGGGACCGGGCGAGCAGTACTTC,CASSVGLAGPGEQYF
TRBV9,14,TRBJ2-1,NA,TGTGCCAGCAGCGCCGGGACTTCGTACGATGAGCAGTTCTTC,CASSAGTSYDEQFF
TRBV18,13,TRBJ2-7,NA,TGTGCCAGCTCACCAGCGGAGGGATACGAGCAGTACTTC,CASSPAEGYEQYF
TRBV5-8,16,TRBJ2-2,TRBD1,TGTGCCAGCAGCAACGGACAGGGGGCTAACACCGGGGAGCTGTTTTTT,CASSNGQGANTGELFF
TRBV4-2,14,TRBJ2-1,NA,TGTGCCAGCAGCCTCGGGAGCTGGGACAATGAGCAGTTCTTC,CASSLGSWDNEQFF
TRBV2,13,TRBJ2-7,NA,TGTGCCAGCAGTATCGAACGATCTTACGAGCAGTACTTC,CASSIERSYEQYF
TRBV7-9,16,TRBJ1-5,NA,TGTGCCAGCAGCTCGTCGAGGGAGGGGTCGGGTCAGCCCCAGCATTTT,CASSSSREGSGQPQHF
TRBV19,12,TRBJ2-7,NA,TGTGCCAGTCAGGGCTTCTCCTACGAGCAGTACTTC,CASQGFSYEQYF
TRBV6-5,12,TRBJ2-1,NA,TGTGCCAGCGGGCCGTACTTCAATGAGCAGTTCTTC,CASGPYFNEQFF
TRBV6-5,13,TRBJ1-1,NA,TGTGCCAGCAGTACCCGTATGAGGGCTGAAGCTTTCTTT,CASSTRMRAEAFF
TRBV2,15,TRBJ2-2,NA,TGTGCCAGCAGTGGAATTAGGGGCAACACCGGGGAGCTGTTTTTT,CASSGIRGNTGELFF